The sequence of this TCR beta chain was determined in a study of T cells in tuberculosis. In the study overall: IGRA-negative adolescents, IGRA-positive adolescents with latent tuberculosis and adults with active tuberculosis formed this South African cohort.

Details on this clone: The antigen remains unidentified.

Assay used: immunoSEQ multiplex PCR; TCRdb lists only in-frame clones, some missing. The profile covers some 31,000 clones, with 85% to 95% appearing a single time and about 4.9% taken by the ten largest. Trimming stripped 5 bases from V and 4 bases from J, with 14 bases between. Germline loops: CDR1 SGHTA, CDR2 FQGTGA. The CDR3 covers 14 residues. General study findings and limits: Active tuberculosis alpha repertoires lay closer to GMM-specific TCRs than controls'.

Each donor contributed 100,000 or so T cells on average, unsorted. This chain links TRBV7-3 with TRBJ1-1; no reliable D call. The specimen was PBMCs. This TCR came from a donor between 10 and 35 years old with latent tuberculosis or without tuberculosis infection. CDR3 protein: CASSPFRFGTEAFF. CDR3 nucleotides: TGTGCCAGCAGCCCCTTTCGGTTTGGCACTGAAGCTTTCTTT.